This T cell receptor (beta chain) was obtained from a study of Ad26.COV2.S vaccination and SARS-CoV-2 variants. Treatment in this sample: some 20 received Ad26.COV2.S at low or high dose, single or two shots; about five received placebo; per-sample allocation not given. The samples were gathered on day 63 after the first injection of vaccine or placebo. Boston hosted the donor, who was an adult aged 18-55 years. Sequencing used immunoSEQ multiplex PCR; TCRdb keeps in-frame clones, though not all of them. Here the sample spans hundreds of thousands of clones, roughly 84% being singletons. Germline V gene sequence: CDR1 SGHRS, CDR2 YFSETQ. Trimming took off 0 bases at V and 5 bases at J, with 9 bases between the two ends. The CDR3 spans 14 residues.

The chain employs TRBV5-1 and TRBJ2-1; D gene unclear. The sample here was peripheral blood, taken in a trial of Ad26.COV2.S vaccine versus placebo. This clonotype originated in a person aged 18-65 years who received the Ad26.COV2.S COVID-19 vaccine or a placebo. The CDR3 DNA is TGCGCCAGCAGCTTGGCCCTGGGAAACAATGAGCAGTTCTTC. This translates into CASSLALGNNEQFF.